Shown below are 10 T cell receptor beta chains from a single sample sequenced in a study of blood T cell repertoires in COVID-19. The method was immunoSEQ multiplex PCR; TCRdb's version includes in-frame clones alone and lacks a portion of them. The sample records 85,000 to 130,000 clones, approximately 80% being singletons. The sample taken for sequencing was peripheral blood. Source of these receptors: a man aged 55 to 69 with acute or convalescent COVID-19.

The chain uses TRBV5-1 and TRBJ2-7; D is perhaps TRBD2 (5 bases). CDR1 SGHRS and CDR2 YFSETQ come from the germline V gene. V lost 2 bases, J lost 2 bases, and 14 bases lay in between. This CDR3 contains 15 residues. CDR3 residues: CASSFSADAAYEQYF. CDR3 DNA: TGCGCCAGCAGCTTCTCAGCGGACGCCGCCTACGAGCAGTACTTC.

The V gene is TRBV10-2, the J gene TRBJ1-2; a possible D gene is TRBD1 (5 bases). Germline V gene sequence: CDR1 WSHSY, CDR2 SAAADI. The CDR3 loop spans 12 amino acids. The V end lost 2 bases, the J end lost 8 bases, and 9 bases lay between the germline ends. The CDR3 DNA sequence: TGCGCCAGCAGTGAGACGGGGGACGGCTACACCTTC. This codes for CASSETGDGYTF.

The chain employs TRBV13 and TRBJ2-3; TRBD2 might be the D (6 bases). Trimming pared 0 bases from V and 2 bases from J, leaving 12 bases between. The CDR3 sequence is 16 residues long. Per germline, CDR1 PRHDT and CDR2 FYEKMQ (reference sequence). CDR3 protein: CASSLGLLAHTDTQYF. The CDR3 region has the DNA TGTGCCAGCAGCTTAGGCTTACTAGCTCACACAGATACGCAGTATTTT.

The chain carries TRBV6-1 and TRBJ2-1; 12 bases agree with TRBD2. CDR1 and CDR2 (germline): MNHNS, SASEGT. V lost 2 bases and J lost 7; bases outside the gene matches: 6. The CDR3 length is 16 residues. The DNA for the CDR3 is TGTGCCAGCAGTGAACCGACTAGCGGGAGCATAAATGAGCAGTTCTTC. It codes for CASSEPTSGSINEQFF.

This clone was seen once. The chain combines TRBV9 with TRBJ2-2; TRBD1 matches at 7 bases. V shed 0 bases, J shed 4 bases, and the junction held 6 bases outside the gene matches. CDR1 and CDR2 from the germline V gene are SGDLS and YYNGEE. The CDR3 loop spans 16 amino acids. CDR3 sequence (DNA): TGTGCCAGCAGCGTAGCGGGACAGAGCCGCACCGGGGAGCTGTTTTTT. Its protein is CASSVAGQSRTGELFF.

The chain couples TRBV5-4 to TRBJ2-2; 8 bases are shared with TRBD2. The CDR3 covers 15 residues. The V segment lost 4 bases and the J segment 3 bases; nucleotides outside the gene matches: 5. In germline, CDR1 is SGHNT, CDR2 YYREEE (reference sequence). The CDR3 DNA reads TGTGCCAGCAGCCGGGGGGGGGACGACACCGGGGAGCTGTTTTTT. Translated: CASSRGGDDTGELFF.

This clone was seen a single time. The CDR3, as DNA: TGCGCCAGCAGCTGGGGGGACAGGTTGGGGAACACTGAAGCTTTCTTT. Protein product: CASSWGDRLGNTEAFF. The V call is TRBV5-1, the J call TRBJ1-1, with 8 bases that match TRBD1. The V and J ends lost 3 bases and 1 base, in that order; junction bases with no gene match: 8. CDR1 SGHRS and CDR2 YFSETQ come from the germline V gene. CDR3 size: 16 residues. The full variable domain, completed using reference TRBV5-1 and TRBJ1-1, is KAGVTQTPRYLIKTRGQQVTLSCSPISGHRSVSWYQQTPGQGLQFLFEYFSETQRNKGNFPGRFSGRQFSNSRSEMNVSTLELGDSALYLCASSWGDRLGNTEAFFGQGTRLTVV.

CDR3 sequence: CASRDRGKTEAFF. In DNA, the CDR3 is TGTGCCAGCAGGGACAGGGGTAAGACTGAAGCTTTCTTT. The V and J genes are TRBV12-3 or TRBV12-4 and TRBJ1-1; 9 bases are shared with TRBD1. The CDR3 length is 13 residues. The V gene end was trimmed by 6 bases and the J gene end by 5 bases; junction bases not matched to a gene: 4.

CDR3 loop: CAWSVSSASVEQYV. The CDR3, as DNA: TGTGCCTGGAGTGTATCTAGCGCATCAGTCGAGCAGTACGTC. The chain employs TRBV30 and TRBJ2-7, with a weak D call TRBD2 (6 bases). CDR1 is GTSNPN, CDR2 SVGIG, per germline (reference sequence). The V gene lost 0 bases and the J gene lost 6 bases, with 15 bases spanning the gap. This CDR3 is 14 amino acids long.

The chain links TRBV7-9 to TRBJ1-2; 7 positions agree with TRBD1. Germline lookup yields CDR1 SEHNR and CDR2 FQNEAQ (reference sequence). This CDR3 is built from 14 residues. V trimming: 3 bases; J trimming: 2 bases; junction bases outside the gene matches: 3. CDR3 residues: CASSLVQGNYGYTF. In DNA form, the CDR3 reads TGTGCCAGCAGCTTGGTACAGGGGAACTATGGCTACACCTTC.